The source of this TCR beta chain is a study of T cell responses to AZD1222 COVID-19 vaccine. Broader study findings: The study found vaccine-associated CD4 TCRs spanning spike, dominant at 160-218 and 743-854.

The repertoire was sequenced with immunoSEQ multiplex PCR; TCRdb's copy has only in-frame clones and lacks some. The table lists some 140,000 clones, roughly 88% of them singletons. Looked up from germline, CDR1 is SGHNT and CDR2 is YENEEA. The CDR3 totals 14 residues. V was cut by 1 base and J by 7 bases, with 13 bases left in between. Turning to this clone: Its antigen is as yet unknown.

This TCR was sampled from an adult who received the AZD1222 COVID-19 vaccine. Material: peripheral blood, obtained 28 days after the second AZD1222 dose. The gene calls are TRBV11-3 and TRBJ1-1; D remains ambiguous. CDR3 sequence (DNA): TGTGCCAGCAGCTTAGTGGAGGGAGTTGGTGAAGCTTTCTTT. Protein: CASSLVEGVGEAFF. The entire variable domain, with the rest obtained from reference TRBV11-3 and TRBJ1-1, is as follows: EAGVVQSPRYKIIEKKQPVAFWCNPISGHNTLYWYLQNLGQGPELLIRYENEEAVDDSQLPKDRFSAERLKGVDSTLKIQPAELGDSAVYLCASSLVEGVGEAFFGQGTRLTVV.